Below are 26 T cell receptor beta chains sequenced from a single sample in a study of vaccination effects on CD4 cells after COVID-19. A roughly 10-day culture period preceded the isolation of CD4+ T cells. The participants, recipients of two vaccine doses, got either BNT162b2 or mRNA-1273. These receptors lack a known antigen. Libraries were prepared by immunoSEQ multiplex PCR; TCRdb keeps only in-frame clonotypes and omits some of them. Of tens of thousands of clones in the sample, approximately 80% were seen once. Sequencing used CD4+ T cells from PBMCs cultured without peptide, obtained after COVID-19 vaccination. These TCRs come from a human donor who received a COVID-19 vaccine.

This clone was counted only a few times. The chain carries TRBV2 and TRBJ1-4; 8 bases match TRBD1. Germline assignment: CDR1 SNHLY and CDR2 FYNNEI. After removal of 3 bases from V and 11 bases from J, the junction contained 8 bases not matched to a gene. This CDR3 is 14 amino acids long. As DNA, the CDR3 is TGTGCCAGCAGTGATGTGCAGGGGGCGAGGAAACTGTTTTTT. It codes for CASSDVQGARKLFF. Together with reference TRBV2 and TRBJ1-4, the CDR3 gives the full variable domain: EPEVTQTPSHQVTQMGQEVILRCVPISNHLYFYWYRQILGQKVEFLVSFYNNEISEKSEIFDDQFSVERPDGSNFTLKIRSTKLEDSAMYFCASSDVQGARKLFFGSGTQLSVL.

V gene TRBV10-3 combines with J gene TRBJ1-4; D is uncertain. Deletions cut 2 bases from V and 3 bases from J, with 7 bases between. From germline, CDR1 is ENHRY and CDR2 SYGVKD. The CDR3 contains 14 residues. The CDR3 nucleotides read TGTGCCATCAGTGAGACGGGATCTAATGAAAAACTGTTTTTT. This gives the protein CAISETGSNEKLFF.

The chain recombines TRBV19 with TRBJ1-5; 7 bases are shared with TRBD1. The trim removed 7 bases at V and 11 bases at J, leaving 14 bases unmatched. This CDR3 has 14 amino acids. CDR1 is LNHDA, CDR2 SQIVND, per germline (reference sequence). CDR3 sequence (DNA): TGTGCCAGTATCCCTCAGGGGGGAGGTCCGGCCCAGCATTTT. As protein: CASIPQGGGPAQHF.

The chain recombines TRBV9 with TRBJ2-1; D tentatively reads TRBD1 or TRBD2 (5 bases each). V lost 4 bases and J lost 4, with 15 bases in between. The germline V gene has CDR1 SGDLS and CDR2 YYNGEE. The CDR3 contains 15 residues. In DNA, the CDR3 is TGTGCCAGCAGCAACCGGGACCGAATGTACAATGAGCAGTTCTTC. It specifies CASSNRDRMYNEQFF.

This chain links TRBV7-2 with TRBJ2-5, with 9 bases fitting TRBD2. Losses at the gene ends were 1 base for V and 4 bases for J; bases not matched to a gene: 13. Germline V gives CDR1 SGHTA, CDR2 FQGNSA. This CDR3 spans 18 amino acids. The DNA of the CDR3 is TGTGCCAGCAGCTTAGTCTTTAGTGGCGGGGGGGCCGTAGAGACCCAGTACTTC. Translation gives CASSLVFSGGGAVETQYF.

The chain recombines TRBV5-6 with TRBJ1-2; a possible D gene is TRBD1 (5 bases). The V end was cut by 3 bases, the J end by 5 bases, with 14 bases between. Germline CDR1 SGHDT, CDR2 YYEEEE. The CDR3 covers 14 residues. The CDR3 DNA reads TGTGCCAGCAGCTCGGGACCGAAGGAGTATGGCTACACCTTC. Residues: CASSSGPKEYGYTF.

The chain carries TRBV9 and TRBJ1-3; TRBD1 might be the D (6 bases). Trimming removed 3 bases from V and 0 bases from J, with 22 bases in between. Germline CDR1 reads SGDLS; CDR2 reads YYNGEE. The CDR3 spans 19 residues. As DNA, the CDR3 is TGTGCCAGCAGCGCCCGTGGGACAAGCCTTCAGGGCTCTGGAAACACCATATATTTT. Amino acids: CASSARGTSLQGSGNTIYF.

The chain carries TRBV7-3 and TRBJ2-3; the match to TRBD1 covers 9 bases. This CDR3 is built from 15 residues. V lost 5 bases and J lost 4; bases outside the gene matches: 7. CDR1 and CDR2 (germline): SGHTA, FQGTGA. This chain's CDR3 is CASSLQGASADTQYF. The CDR3 DNA is TGTGCCAGCAGCCTACAGGGGGCGAGCGCAGATACGCAGTATTTT.

V usage is TRBV12-3 or TRBV12-4 and J usage is TRBJ2-5, with TRBD2 as a possible D gene (6 bases). V lost 6 bases and J lost 2, with 10 bases in between. CDR3 length: 13 residues. CDR3 residues: CASSPGVQETQYF. The CDR3 DNA sequence: TGTGCCAGCAGCCCGGGGGTACAAGAGACCCAGTACTTC.

CDR3: CASSERTGTRAEAFF. CDR3 nucleotides: TGTGCCAGCAGTGAACGGACAGGGACCAGGGCTGAAGCTTTCTTT. The rearrangement joins TRBV6-1 to TRBJ1-1; 8 nucleotides agree with TRBD1. The germline V gene has CDR1 MNHNS and CDR2 SASEGT. CDR3 length equals 15 residues. V shed 2 bases and J 6 bases; nucleotides not matched to a gene: 8.

The rearrangement links TRBV2 to TRBJ2-7; D possibly matches TRBD1 or TRBD2 (5 bases each). The CDR3 runs to 12 residues. V lost 6 bases and J lost 9, with 15 bases in between. Germline lookup yields CDR1 SNHLY and CDR2 FYNNEI. CDR3 loop: CASSLGDEPQYV. The CDR3 region has the DNA TGTGCCAGCAGCCTCGGGGACGAGCCGCAGTACGTC.

This clone was seen a few times. J is TRBJ1-5 and V is TRBV6-5; D gene uncertain. V was trimmed by 6 bases and J by 12 bases, leaving 15 bases between them. The CDR3 has 12 residues. From germline, CDR1 is MNHEY and CDR2 SVGAGI. In DNA, the CDR3 is TGTGCCAGCAGCCGTGTCGTTGGGGTCCAGCATTTT. It is translated as CASSRVVGVQHF.

This chain connects TRBV18 to TRBJ2-3, with D hard to call. Trimming cost V 5 bases and J 2 bases, with 8 bases left between them. This CDR3 comprises 13 residues. Germline lookup yields CDR1 KGHSH and CDR2 LQKENI. The CDR3 spells CASSEAFTDTQYF. The CDR3 DNA reads TGTGCCAGCTCAGAGGCTTTCACAGATACGCAGTATTTT. The full variable domain, rest sourced from reference TRBV18 and TRBJ2-3, is NAGVMQNPRHLVRRRGQEARLRCSPMKGHSHVYWYRQLPEEGLKFMVYLQKENIIDESGMPKERFSAEFPKEGPSILRIQQVVRGDSAAYFCASSEAFTDTQYFGPGTRLTVL.

The rearrangement uses TRBV5-1 and TRBJ1-4; D is ambiguous. Germline assignment: CDR1 SGHRS and CDR2 YFSETQ. V was cut by 5 bases and J by 5 bases, with 13 bases left in between. CDR3 length equals 14 residues. In DNA, the CDR3 is TGCGCCAGCAGAAGAGAAAACCAAAATGAAAAACTGTTTTTT. Amino acids: CASRRENQNEKLFF.

CDR3 residues: CASSPIAGGTDTQYF. The CDR3 DNA reads as TGTGCCAGCAGCCCTATAGCGGGGGGGACGGATACGCAGTATTTT. V is TRBV2 and J is TRBJ2-3; 11 positions match TRBD2. The CDR3 spans 15 residues. Germline CDR1 SNHLY, CDR2 FYNNEI. Trimming at V came to 6 bases and at J to 6 bases, leaving 8 bases not matched to a gene. Using reference TRBV2 and TRBJ2-3 for the parts outside the CDR3, the full variable domain is EPEVTQTPSHQVTQMGQEVILRCVPISNHLYFYWYRQILGQKVEFLVSFYNNEISEKSEIFDDQFSVERPDGSNFTLKIRSTKLEDSAMYFCASSPIAGGTDTQYFGPGTRLTVL.

V usage is TRBV7-9 and J usage is TRBJ2-1, with 9 bases that match TRBD2. From germline, CDR1 is SEHNR and CDR2 FQNEAQ (reference sequence). The J segment lost 2 bases and the V segment lost 4 bases, leaving 3 bases of the junction unmatched. This CDR3 is built from 15 residues. CDR3 DNA sequence: TGTGCCAGCAGCTCCGGGACTAGCCCCTACAATGAGCAGTTCTTC. Amino acids: CASSSGTSPYNEQFF.

Only a few counts were recorded for this clone. The chain links TRBV5-1 to TRBJ2-2; no clear D. Germline V CDR1 and CDR2: SGHRS, YFSETQ. The CDR3 loop spans 13 amino acids. Trimming removed 0 bases from V and 3 bases from J, with 3 bases in between. For the CDR3, the DNA is TGCGCCAGCAGCTTGGAGCACACCGGGGAGCTGTTTTTT. Translation gives CASSLEHTGELFF.

The J gene is TRBJ1-4, the V gene TRBV15; D gene ambiguous. V shed 0 bases and J shed 8 bases, with 16 bases lying between them. Germline-derived CDR1 and CDR2 are LNHNV and YYDKDF (reference sequence). The length of the CDR3 is 16 residues. CDR3: CATSRDSTLIWEKLFF. The CDR3 DNA follows: TGTGCCACCAGCAGAGATTCGACCTTAATTTGGGAAAAACTGTTTTTT. Drawing the rest from reference TRBV15 and TRBJ1-4, the complete variable domain is DAMVIQNPRYQVTQFGKPVTLSCSQTLNHNVMYWYQQKSSQAPKLLFHYYDKDFNNEADTPDNFQSRRPNTSFCFLDIRSPGLGDTAMYLCATSRDSTLIWEKLFFGSGTQLSVL.

This sequence joins TRBV6-6 and TRBJ2-5, with D tentatively TRBD2 (5 bases). V was trimmed by 3 bases and J by 0 bases, leaving 8 bases between them. The CDR3 totals 14 residues. Germline V gene lookup returns CDR1 MNHNY and CDR2 SVGAGI (reference sequence). The CDR3 coding sequence is TGTGCCAGCAGTTATACGGGGTACCAAGAGACCCAGTACTTC. Encoded protein: CASSYTGYQETQYF.

V gene TRBV14 combines with J gene TRBJ2-5; 8 nucleotides agree with TRBD1. This CDR3 has 14 amino acids. With 5 bases clipped from V and 5 bases from J, the junction kept 7 bases outside the gene matches. CDR1 is SGHDN and CDR2 is FVKESK in the germline V gene. The CDR3 sequence is CASSVQGAAETQYF. DNA for the CDR3: TGTGCCAGCAGCGTGCAGGGGGCCGCGGAGACCCAGTACTTC.

J is TRBJ2-5 and V is TRBV9; 11 nucleotides line up with TRBD1. The CDR3 consists of 16 residues. CDR1 is SGDLS, CDR2 YYNGEE, per germline. J was trimmed by 2 bases and V by 3 bases; bases with no gene match: 6. CDR3 in DNA: TGTGCCAGCAGCGCGCCGGGACAGGGGGAACAAGAGACCCAGTACTTC. The encoded protein is CASSAPGQGEQETQYF.

J is TRBJ2-5 and V is TRBV7-3; 13 bases fit TRBD2. The CDR3 consists of 16 residues. The germline CDR1 and CDR2 sequences are SGHTA and FQGTGA. J was trimmed by 2 bases and V by 2 bases; bases with no gene match: 2. CDR3 DNA: TGTGCCAGCAGCTTAGGACTAGCGGGGGAGCAAGAGACCCAGTACTTC. Protein product: CASSLGLAGEQETQYF.

This chain connects TRBV24-1 to TRBJ2-5, with 11 bases fitting TRBD2. From germline, CDR1 is KGHDR and CDR2 SFDVKD. The CDR3 runs to 15 residues. The V segment lost 4 bases and the J segment 5 bases; nucleotides outside the gene matches: 5. The CDR3 loop reads CATSDRTSGRETQYF. In DNA form, the CDR3 reads TGTGCCACCAGTGACCGGACTAGCGGGCGGGAGACCCAGTACTTC.

This chain uses TRBV5-1 with TRBJ1-2; the match to TRBD1 covers 10 bases. From germline, CDR1 is SGHRS and CDR2 YFSETQ. This CDR3 is built from 17 residues. J lost 8 bases, V lost 4 bases, and 17 bases had no gene match. The chain's CDR3 is CASSAGTGVPGSGGYTF. DNA for the CDR3: TGCGCCAGCAGCGCGGGGACAGGGGTCCCCGGCTCTGGAGGCTACACCTTC.

This clone was detected once. The chain is built from TRBV29-1 and TRBJ1-2, with D unresolved. V was cut by 6 bases and J by 4 bases, with 12 bases left in between. The CDR3 covers 12 residues. CDR1 and CDR2 (germline): SQVTM, ANQGSEA. The CDR3 DNA reads TGCAGCGTCTTTACCGACGGCTATGGCTACACCTTC. Protein sequence: CSVFTDGYGYTF.

This chain uses TRBV15 with TRBJ1-5; D gene ambiguous. From germline, CDR1 is LNHNV and CDR2 YYDKDF (reference sequence). V was trimmed by 6 bases and J by 5 bases, leaving 8 bases between them. The CDR3 consists of 12 residues. The CDR3 nucleotides read TGTGCCACCAGTCTAGGTTATCAGCCCCAGCATTTT. This sequence encodes CATSLGYQPQHF. Filled out from reference TRBV15 and TRBJ1-5, the complete variable domain reads DAMVIQNPRYQVTQFGKPVTLSCSQTLNHNVMYWYQQKSSQAPKLLFHYYDKDFNNEADTPDNFQSRRPNTSFCFLDIRSPGLGDTAMYLCATSLGYQPQHFGDGTRLSIL.